This TCR beta chain was sequenced during a study of CD8+ T cells in alopecia areata. On the study more broadly: Oral tofacitinib (5 to 10 mg twice daily) was administered to treated patients. Study observations and caveats: Elevated clonality characterized lesional scalp relative to normal scalp, particularly in alopecia totalis/universalis.

As to this clone: Its cognate antigen is unknown.

Sequencing templates came from extracted RNA that was reverse transcribed into cDNA. Using immunoSEQ multiplex PCR, the repertoire was profiled, and TCRdb retains in-frame clones only, with some absent. The data hold 110,000 to 150,000 clones, with approximately 50% observed a single time. The researchers isolated CD4+ and CD8+ T cells from PBMCs by sorting. Germline V lookup: CDR1 SGHRS, CDR2 YFSETQ. V shed 3 bases and J shed 0 bases, with 7 bases lying between them. CDR3 size: 15 residues. This rearrangement joins TRBV5-1 to TRBJ2-6; D not resolved. The sequencing used CD4+ T cells sorted from blood, collected at week 0. This receptor was taken from a human donor with alopecia areata. CDR3 protein: CASSSSPSGANVLTF. The CDR3 DNA sequence: TGCGCCAGCAGCTCCTCGCCCTCTGGGGCCAACGTCCTGACTTTC.